Listed here are 19 T cell receptor beta chains from one sample, sequenced in a study of T cell repertoires and HLA-DP antigens. These receptors' antigens are unknown. Produced via immunoSEQ multiplex PCR; TCRdb's table is partial and in-frame only. The sample has around 100,000 clones, 90% to 95% seen once; the top ten hold around 0.3%. The sample taken for sequencing was CD4+ T cells from PBMCs. The receptors stem from a woman between 18 and 29 years old in good health and CMV-seronegative.

The chain links TRBV2 to TRBJ1-1; the D is unclear. The V and J ends lost 7 bases and 5 bases respectively, with 17 bases between them. The CDR3 is 14 residues long. CDR1 is SNHLY and CDR2 is FYNNEI in the germline V gene. CDR3 amino acids: CASTGEGLLTEAFF. CDR3 coding DNA: TGTGCCAGCACGGGAGAGGGCTTGTTAACTGAAGCTTTCTTT.

V gene TRBV10-3 combines with J gene TRBJ1-1; tentatively, D is TRBD1 (6 bases). Trimming shortened V by 8 bases and J by 3 bases, and 16 bases separated the two germline ends. CDR3 length: 14 amino acids. CDR1 ENHRY and CDR2 SYGVKD come from the germline V gene. The CDR3, as DNA: TGTGCCATCTCAAGGGGGACGGGAGACACTGAAGCTTTCTTT. It codes for CAISRGTGDTEAFF.

This chain links TRBV15 with TRBJ2-6, with D hard to call. Germline V gene lookup returns CDR1 LNHNV and CDR2 YYDKDF (reference sequence). This CDR3 contains 17 residues. Trimming cost V 3 bases and J 0 bases, with 12 bases left between them. Here the CDR3 reads CATSRNTVASGANVLTF. CDR3 bases: TGTGCCACCAGCAGGAACACGGTGGCCTCTGGGGCCAACGTCCTGACTTTC. Based on the CDR3 plus reference TRBV15 and TRBJ2-6, the full variable domain is DAMVIQNPRYQVTQFGKPVTLSCSQTLNHNVMYWYQQKSSQAPKLLFHYYDKDFNNEADTPDNFQSRRPNTSFCFLDIRSPGLGDTAMYLCATSRNTVASGANVLTFGAGSRLTVL.

This clone was seen a single time. This rearrangement joins TRBV2 to TRBJ1-5; 7 nucleotides line up with TRBD1. J was trimmed by 1 base and V by 6 bases; bases with no gene match: 6. Germline V gene lookup returns CDR1 SNHLY and CDR2 FYNNEI. The CDR3 loop spans 15 amino acids. The CDR3 reads CASRAGGRSNQPQHF. The DNA of the CDR3 is TGTGCCAGCAGAGCAGGGGGGAGAAGCAATCAGCCCCAGCATTTT. The variable domain in full, with the rest retrieved from reference TRBV2 and TRBJ1-5, is EPEVTQTPSHQVTQMGQEVILRCVPISNHLYFYWYRQILGQKVEFLVSFYNNEISEKSEIFDDQFSVERPDGSNFTLKIRSTKLEDSAMYFCASRAGGRSNQPQHFGDGTRLSIL.

For the CDR3, the DNA is TGCGCCAGCAGCCAAGCTAACTATGGCTACACCTTC. Translated: CASSQANYGYTF. The genes are TRBV4-1 and TRBJ1-2; D not resolved. V gave up 1 base and J gave up 0 bases, with 0 bases separating them. This CDR3 comprises 12 residues. Germline CDR1 MGHRA, CDR2 YSYEKL.

The rearrangement uses TRBV11-1 and TRBJ2-7; 7 nucleotides match TRBD2. The CDR3 contains 15 residues. Losses at the gene ends were 2 bases for V and 4 bases for J; bases not matched to a gene: 8. CDR1 and CDR2 (germline): SGHAT, FQDESV (reference sequence). The DNA for the CDR3 is TGTGCCAGCAGCTTACCAGGGAGGGCTAGGTACGAGCAGTACTTC. Encoded protein: CASSLPGRARYEQYF.

The gene calls are TRBV4-1 and TRBJ2-4, with TRBD2 matching 7 bases. Germline lookup yields CDR1 MGHRA and CDR2 YSYEKL. CDR3 size: 19 residues. The junction had 12 bases not matched to a gene; V was cut back by 1 base and J by 0 bases. DNA for the CDR3: TGCGCCAGCAGCCAAGTTATCCGCGGGGGTACGATAGCCAAAAACATTCAGTACTTC. Translation gives CASSQVIRGGTIAKNIQYF.

The chain couples TRBV19 to TRBJ1-2; D uncertain. The CDR3 is made up of 15 amino acids. Per germline, CDR1 LNHDA and CDR2 SQIVND (reference sequence). The ends were cut back, 2 bases at V and 8 bases at J, with 18 bases in the middle. The CDR3: CASSINGIFLGGYTF. The CDR3 DNA reads as TGTGCCAGTAGTATAAATGGTATCTTCCTGGGCGGCTACACCTTC.

The chain couples TRBV11-2 to TRBJ2-3, with D possibly being TRBD1 or TRBD2 (5 bases each). Germline CDR1 is SGHAT and CDR2 is FQNNGV. Trimming shortened V by 0 bases and J by 3 bases, and 10 bases separated the two germline ends. This CDR3 region has 15 residues. The CDR3 region has the DNA TGTGCCAGCAGCTTAGAGGGACGGTCTACAGATACGCAGTATTTT. It codes for CASSLEGRSTDTQYF.

This CDR3 is CASSSTERRATYEQYF. Written as DNA, the CDR3 is TGTGCCAGCTCATCAACCGAGCGGAGGGCGACCTACGAGCAGTACTTC. The V call is TRBV18, the J call TRBJ2-7; tentative D call: TRBD2 (6 bases). CDR3 length: 16 amino acids. CDR1 and CDR2 (germline): KGHSH, LQKENI. V shed 5 bases and J shed 2 bases, with 19 bases lying between them.

The chain joins TRBV5-6 to TRBJ2-6, with D perhaps matching TRBD1 (6 bases). Trimming shortened V by 1 base and J by 3 bases, and 14 bases separated the two germline ends. The CDR3 sequence is 17 residues long. Germline lookup yields CDR1 SGHDT and CDR2 YYEEEE. CDR3 nucleotides: TGTGCCAGCAGCTTGTTTCAGGGGATAAGTGGGGCCAACGTCCTGACTTTC. It yields the protein CASSLFQGISGANVLTF.

The rearrangement uses TRBV11-2 and TRBJ2-3, with 8 bases fitting TRBD2. V dropped 2 bases and J dropped 4; count of bases not matched to a gene: 5. The CDR3 spans 15 residues. Germline V gene lookup returns CDR1 SGHAT and CDR2 FQNNGV. CDR3: CASSLYSGGPDTQYF. Written as DNA, the CDR3 is TGTGCCAGCAGCTTATACTCGGGGGGGCCAGATACGCAGTATTTT.

The chain has TRBV29-1 and TRBJ2-5; D call uncertain. The V and J ends lost 5 bases and 5 bases respectively, with 15 bases between them. This CDR3 contains 13 residues. Looked up from germline, CDR1 is SQVTM and CDR2 is ANQGSEA. CDR3 in DNA: TGCAGCGTTAACGGCCGGGCCTGGGAGACCCAGTACTTC. It specifies CSVNGRAWETQYF.

The chain carries TRBV18 and TRBJ1-1; TRBD1 might be the D (5 bases). Deletions cut 5 bases from V and 4 bases from J, with 17 bases between. The CDR3 loop spans 15 amino acids. The germline CDR1 and CDR2 sequences are KGHSH and LQKENI. CDR3 protein: CASSSIGRGPTEAFF. The CDR3 region has the DNA TGTGCCAGCTCATCTATCGGACGGGGCCCCACTGAAGCTTTCTTT.

CDR3 amino acids: CSVEPLRNEQFF. In nucleotides, the CDR3 is TGCAGCGTTGAACCTCTCCGCAATGAGCAGTTCTTC. The V and J genes are TRBV29-1 and TRBJ2-1; D call uncertain. Germline lookup yields CDR1 SQVTM and CDR2 ANQGSEA. The CDR3 runs to 12 residues. The germline V and J ends were trimmed by 2 bases and 6 bases, with 8 bases remaining between them.

The count of this clone is one. The V gene is TRBV6-1, the J gene TRBJ2-3, with D perhaps given as TRBD1 or TRBD2 (5 bases each). The V end lost 6 bases, the J end lost 7 bases, and 14 bases lay between the germline ends. Germline assignment: CDR1 MNHNS and CDR2 SASEGT. CDR3 length: 13 amino acids. CDR3 DNA sequence: TGTGCCAGCAGAAGGGGCGTCGGGAATACGCAGTATTTT. Its protein is CASRRGVGNTQYF.

The CDR3 spells CASRDRVGGGGPSSGELFF. The CDR3 DNA sequence: TGCGCCAGCCGGGACAGGGTAGGTGGCGGCGGTCCCTCGTCCGGGGAGCTGTTTTTT. The J gene is TRBJ2-2, the V gene TRBV4-1; 9 nucleotides agree with TRBD1. The germline V gene has CDR1 MGHRA and CDR2 YSYEKL. CDR3 length: 19 amino acids. The J segment lost 6 bases and the V segment lost 8 bases, leaving 22 bases of the junction unmatched.

J is TRBJ2-7 and V is TRBV7-9; TRBD1 is a possible D gene (6 bases). CDR3 length: 17 residues. Trimming shortened V by 6 bases and J by 0 bases, and 21 bases separated the two germline ends. Germline loops: CDR1 SEHNR, CDR2 FQNEAQ (reference sequence). CDR3 nucleotides: TGTGCCAGCAGACCGGTGCGTGGACAGCGGCCCTCCTACGAGCAGTACTTC. Translation: CASRPVRGQRPSYEQYF. Together with reference TRBV7-9 and TRBJ2-7, the CDR3 gives the full variable domain: DTGVSQNPRHKITKRGQNVTFRCDPISEHNRLYWYRQTLGQGPEFLTYFQNEAQLEKSRLLSDRFSAERPKGSFSTLEIQRTEQGDSAMYLCASRPVRGQRPSYEQYFGPGTRLTVT.

V and J are TRBV5-6 and TRBJ2-7; possibly TRBD1 or TRBD2 for D (5 bases each). The germline gives CDR1 SGHDT, CDR2 YYEEEE. The CDR3 totals 18 residues. V was shortened by 2 bases and J by 2 bases, with 23 bases between the two germline ends. DNA of the CDR3: TGTGCCAGCAGCTTCTATAGGTGGGGACCGGGGCCAGCCTACGAGCAGTACTTC. Protein sequence: CASSFYRWGPGPAYEQYF.